Listed below are T cell receptor beta chains from one sample, sequenced in a study of spatial heterogeneity in lung cancer. In TCRdb, the 5' RACE reads were re-called with MiXCR into one record per CDR3 protein. This table has under 30,000 distinct CDR3 sequences, about 6.3% appearing once. The sequenced sample was PBMCs, obtained at follow-up. All receptors come from a male donor with early-stage non-small cell lung cancer. Both conserved end residues are part of each CDR3. The order of the fields is J gene, clone size, V gene, D gene, CDR3 DNA, CDR3 protein. A D gene is named only where the DNA matches it firmly. Part of the rows lack a size; the others show once, few, many or a class for expanded clones.

TRBJ2-7 many TRBV4-2 . TGTGCCAGCAGCCAAGATATAGGCGGGGACTACGAGCAGTACTTC CASSQDIGGDYEQYF
TRBJ1-2 many TRBV10-3 . TGTGCCATCAGTCCAGCGGCTAACTATGGCTACACCTTC CAISPAANYGYTF
TRBJ2-2 few TRBV7-6 TRBD2 TGTGCCAGCAGCCCGGGACTAGGGAGCGGAACCGGGGAGCTGTTTTTT CASSPGLGSGTGELFF
TRBJ2-3 . TRBV11-3 TRBD2 TGTGCCAGCAGCTTAGATCCAGCGGGAGGGTTTGGTTTT CASSLDPAGGFGF
TRBJ2-1 few TRBV7-3 TRBD2 TGTGCCAGCAGCTTATCTTCTAGCGGGAGAGGTGAGCAGTTCTTC CASSLSSSGRGEQFF
TRBJ1-4 . TRBV15 . TGTGCCACCAGCAGCGGATCGGGGACAACTAATGAAAAACTGTTTTTT CATSSGSGTTNEKLFF
TRBJ2-4 . TRBV19 TRBD2 TGTGCCAGTAGTATAGCCCGGGGAGGGGTGATGGCTTGGGACATTCAGTACTTC CASSIARGGVMAWDIQYF
TRBJ2-1 . TRBV3-1 . TGTGCCAGCAGCCAAGACGGGCTCTACAATGAGCAGTTCTTC CASSQDGLYNEQFF
TRBJ1-1 many TRBV3-1 . TGTGCCAGCAGCCTAACGGGTACAGCTTTCTTT CASSLTGTAFF
TRBJ2-5 . TRBV28 . TGTGCCAGCAGCGAAGGACAGCAAGAGACCCAGTACTTC CASSEGQQETQYF
TRBJ2-2 many TRBV7-6 . TGTGCCAGCAGCTTAGGTCCAACGACCAGTACTACCGGGGAGCTGTTTTTT CASSLGPTTSTTGELFF
TRBJ2-7 many TRBV6-6 . TGTGCCAGCAGTTTTGGCCGGTACAGCAGTACCTACGAGCAGTACTTC CASSFGRYSSTYEQYF
TRBJ2-1 few TRBV7-6 TRBD2 TGTGCCAGCAGCCCGAGGACTAGCGGGGGGAATGAGCAGTTCTTC CASSPRTSGGNEQFF
TRBJ2-1 few TRBV3-1 TRBD2 TGTGCCAGCAGCCAACTAGCGGTGGTCTACAATGAGCAGTTCTTC CASSQLAVVYNEQFF
TRBJ2-3 many TRBV18 TRBD1 TGTGCCAGCGAGGACAGGGCAGATACGCAGTATTTT CASEDRADTQYF
TRBJ2-1 many TRBV6-2/TRBV6-3 . TGTGCCAGCAATACCGGGGAAGGCTATGAGCAGTTCTTC CASNTGEGYEQFF
TRBJ2-5 many TRBV9 . TGTGCCAGCAGCGTAGCTGAGGAGACCCAGTACTTC CASSVAEETQYF
TRBJ2-1 many TRBV10-3 TRBD1 TGTGCCATCAGTCGGGACAGGGGGCTGGTCAATGAGCAGTTCTTC CAISRDRGLVNEQFF
TRBJ1-4 few TRBV12-3/TRBV12-4 . TGTGCCAGCAGTTTAAGGGATCTAAATGAAAAACTGTTTTTT CASSLRDLNEKLFF
TRBJ2-3 medium-sized TRBV14 TRBD2 TGTGCCAGCAGCCAAGACTTTCGAGGAGGACTAGCGGGCCGTAAGGCCACAGATACGCAGTATTTT CASSQDFRGGLAGRKATDTQYF
TRBJ2-7 many TRBV6-2/TRBV6-3 . TGTGCCAGCAGGACTTCCGGGGGCCTCTACGAGCAGTACTTC CASRTSGGLYEQYF
TRBJ2-3 many TRBV18 TRBD1 TGTGCCAGCTCACCCAGGACAGGGGTCACAGATACGCAGTATTTT CASSPRTGVTDTQYF
TRBJ2-1 . TRBV20-1 . TGCAGTGCCCCCATGGGACCTCGGGCTGAGCAGTTCTTC CSAPMGPRAEQFF
TRBJ2-1 many TRBV11-1 . TGTGCCAGCAGCTTTGGAGGGAGGTCCTACAATGAGCAGTTCTTC CASSFGGRSYNEQFF
TRBJ1-2 many TRBV24-1 . TGTGCCACCAGTGACCCTATTTTCTATGGCTACACCTTC CATSDPIFYGYTF
TRBJ1-1 few TRBV2 . TGTGCCAGCATAAGGGCTTGGGGCACTGAAGCTTTCTTT CASIRAWGTEAFF
TRBJ2-7 many TRBV6-5 TRBD1 TGTGCCAGCAGTTTCGGAGGACAGGGGTACGAGCAGTACTTC CASSFGGQGYEQYF
TRBJ1-1 few TRBV20-1 TRBD1 TGCAGTGCTAGAGATCCCCGGACAGGGGACCACACTGAAGCTTTCTTT CSARDPRTGDHTEAFF
TRBJ2-1 few TRBV7-7 . TGTGCTAGCAGCTTAGCGCAATGGGATGAGCAGTTCTTC CASSLAQWDEQFF
TRBJ2-1 . TRBV6-5 . TGTGCCAGCAGTTACCGCGACAGATACAATGAGCAGTTCTTC CASSYRDRYNEQFF
TRBJ1-1 . TRBV6-6 . TGTGCCAGCATCTCGCGGCAGTCGAACACTGAAGCTTTCTTT CASISRQSNTEAFF
TRBJ2-7 many TRBV3-1 . TGTGCCAGCAGCGACGGTCCTGGACGGGCCTACGAGCAGTACTTC CASSDGPGRAYEQYF
TRBJ1-1 . TRBV6-5 . TGTGCCAGCAGTTACTCGCGGGACACTGAAGCTTTCTTT CASSYSRDTEAFF
TRBJ2-3 many TRBV5-1 TRBD2 TGCGCCAGCAGCCTTAGACTAGCGGGGGGCACAGATACGCAGTATTTT CASSLRLAGGTDTQYF
TRBJ1-6 medium-sized TRBV7-8 . TGTGCCAGCAGCGACTATACAGGGTCTCCTAATTCACCCCTCCACTTT CASSDYTGSPNSPLHF
TRBJ2-3 many TRBV9 TRBD2 TGTGCCAGTTCACTTACAGCAGCGGGAGGGCCGGTGAAAGATACGCAGTATTTT CASSLTAAGGPVKDTQYF
TRBJ2-7 many TRBV6-5 . TGTGCCAGCAGGACCGGGACTGGCCTCTACGAGCAGTACTTC CASRTGTGLYEQYF
TRBJ2-7 . TRBV7-9 . TGTGCCAGCAGACGCGACACCGACTCCTACGAGCAGTACTTC CASRRDTDSYEQYF
TRBJ1-2 many TRBV7-8 . TGTGCCAGCGATGGGCCTAGCTACGGCTACACCTTC CASDGPSYGYTF
TRBJ1-2 . TRBV19 TRBD1 TGTGCCAGTAGTCTTAACACGGGACAGTCCTATGGCTACACCTTC CASSLNTGQSYGYTF